This T cell receptor (beta chain) came from a study of CD8 T cell repertoires and HIV-1 epitope variants. Libraries were prepared by immunoSEQ multiplex PCR; TCRdb keeps only in-frame clonotypes and omits some of them. In the table there are thousands of clones, 50% to 70% of which are singletons. As regards this clone: Its cognate antigen is unknown.

With V trimmed by 6 bases and J by 8 bases, 13 bases remained unmatched. CDR3 length equals 15 residues. CDR1 and CDR2 (germline): MNHEY, SVGAGI. This chain links TRBV6-5 with TRBJ1-3, with 7 bases identical to TRBD1. The sequencing input was cultured CD8+ T cells derived from PBMCs. The origin of this receptor is a male donor with HIV. CDR3 DNA: TGTGCCAGCAGCGGGTCGTCAGGGGGTACCGACACCATATATTTT. Encoded protein: CASSGSSGGTDTIYF.